Below are 9 T cell receptor beta chains sequenced from a single sample in a study of cytomegalovirus exposure and HLA in healthy donors. The PCR had 60 Vbeta and 13 Jbeta primers. Profiled with immunoSEQ multiplex PCR; TCRdb holds only in-frame clones, not every one. The sample comprises under 200,000 clones, around four fifths of which are singletons, and roughly 1.9% rests with the top ten. The source material was PBMCs. The receptors derive from a man younger than 30 in good health and CMV-seronegative.

This rearrangement joins TRBV29-1 to TRBJ1-1, with D possibly TRBD1 on 5 matching bases. This CDR3 contains 14 residues. The germline CDR1 and CDR2 sequences are SQVTM and ANQGSEA. V was trimmed by 6 bases and J by 5 bases, leaving 19 bases between them. CDR3 amino acids: CSVPTGARRTEAFF. CDR3 DNA: TGCAGCGTCCCAACAGGCGCTCGCCGGACTGAAGCTTTCTTT.

The chain uses TRBV7-3 and TRBJ1-6; possible D gene TRBD1, 5 bases. V was cut by 4 bases and J by 12 bases, with 10 bases left in between. The germline gives CDR1 SGHTA, CDR2 FQGTGA. This CDR3 comprises 12 residues. The CDR3 reads CASSSLGGPLHF. The CDR3 coding sequence is TGTGCCAGCAGCTCCCTGGGGGGACCCCTCCACTTT. Complete variable domain (other parts from reference TRBV7-3 and TRBJ1-6): GAGVSQTPSNKVTEKGKYVELRCDPISGHTALYWYRQSLGQGPEFLIYFQGTGAADDSGLPNDRFFAVRPEGSVSTLKIQRTERGDSAVYLCASSSLGGPLHFGNGTRLTVT.

This chain uses TRBV21-1 with TRBJ2-7; TRBD1, as called in the table, went unchecked against the DNA. TRBV21-1 is termed a pseudogene. The CDR3 covers 13 residues. For the CDR3, the DNA is TGTGCCACCAACCGGGACAGGGACGGAGAGCAGTACTTC. It codes for CATNRDRDGEQYF.

The chain combines TRBV2 with TRBJ2-5; perhaps TRBD2 as D (5 bases). This CDR3 region has 13 residues. CDR1 and CDR2 from the germline V gene are SNHLY and FYNNEI. V lost 4 bases and J lost 3, with 9 bases in between. CDR3 amino acids: CASSGSGKETQYF. The DNA of the CDR3 is TGTGCCAGCAGTGGATCGGGGAAAGAGACCCAGTACTTC.

The chain combines TRBV6-1 with TRBJ2-5; 7 bases are shared with TRBD2. The CDR3 loop spans 12 amino acids. V lost 8 bases, J lost 1 base, and 1 base stayed unmatched. The germline V gene encodes CDR1 MNHNS and CDR2 SASEGT. The CDR3 spells CASGRGQETQYF. CDR3 nucleotide sequence: TGTGCCAGCGGGAGGGGCCAAGAGACCCAGTACTTC.

The CDR3 loop is CASSRLAGMDTQYF. The CDR3 coding sequence is TGTGCCAGCAGCCGATTAGCGGGAATGGATACGCAGTATTTT. This chain connects TRBV5-5 to TRBJ2-3, with TRBD2 identical over 8 bases. With V trimmed by 4 bases and J by 6 bases, 7 bases remained unmatched. This CDR3 region has 14 residues. Germline values: CDR1 SGHKS, CDR2 YYEKEE (reference sequence).

The chain joins TRBV12-2 to TRBJ2-6; the DNA was not used to check the table's D call, TRBD1. TRBV12-2 is given as a pseudogene. There are 18 residues in the CDR3. The CDR3 region is CASRLSRDRGSGANVLTF. CDR3 nucleotide sequence: TGTGCAAGTCGCTTATCCCGGGACAGGGGCTCTGGGGCCAACGTCCTGACTTTC.

The table lists this clone with a count of one. This chain uses TRBV28 with TRBJ2-7; TRBD1 aligns across 7 bases. CDR1 is MDHEN and CDR2 is SYDVKM in the germline V gene. The V and J ends lost 3 bases and 0 bases, in that order; junction bases with no gene match: 14. The CDR3 covers 18 residues. Here the CDR3 reads CASSFYARDSVSSYEQYF. CDR3 DNA: TGTGCCAGCAGTTTCTACGCCCGGGACAGCGTAAGCTCCTACGAGCAGTACTTC.

With regard to this clone: The junction departs from germline at one end; a sequencing error may be responsible. This chain links TRBV19 with TRBJ1-6, with D possibly TRBD1 on 5 matching bases. CDR3 length equals 14 residues. Germline V CDR1 and CDR2: LNHDA, SQIVND (reference sequence). The CDR3 sequence: CASSRSGGADEKNF. The CDR3 coding sequence is TGTGCCAGTAGTAGAAGTGGAGGGGCGGACGAGAAAAACTTT.